Detailed here is one T cell receptor (beta chain). The data are from a study of blood T cells in healthy people across ages. Germline CDR1 is SEHNR and CDR2 is FQNEAQ (reference sequence). With 0 bases clipped from V and 3 bases from J, the junction kept 4 bases outside the gene matches. There are 15 residues in the CDR3. The use of a sample-barcoded 5' primer and a J-beta primer mix characterized a second PCR of about 7 to 12 cycles. Each cDNA molecule received a tag from a template-switch adaptor that had 12 random nucleotides. TCRdb re-called the 5' RACE reads with MiXCR, one entry per CDR3 protein. The sample holds almost 550,000 distinct CDR3 sequences, around 24% seen once. These sequences were also reported in another study, on T cells of mothers and their children. As reported in that work: Over 8.5 million reads per mother and 2.5 million to 3 million per child were obtained. Thymic selection, a shaping force on TCR recombination output, acts similarly in related and unrelated pairs.

The sequencing input was blood. The sequence was collected from a boy younger than 18 in good health. The chain uses TRBV7-9 and TRBJ1-2; 7 bases are shared with TRBD1. The CDR3 region is CASSLAFDRDYGYTF. DNA for the CDR3: TGTGCCAGCAGCTTAGCTTTCGACAGGGACTATGGCTACACCTTC.